These T cell receptor beta chains were read from a single sample in a study of identical twins. TCRdb re-derived calls from the 5' RACE reads in MiXCR, one entry per CDR3 protein. The data show just over 500,000 distinct CDR3 sequences, approximately 22% seen once. The data also belong to a second study, concerning T cells expressing NK-cell markers.

Sequenced sample: CD4+ T cells sorted from blood. The origin of the receptors is a young woman in good health. The conserved cysteine and the conserved F or W are not part of the CDR3 here. D genes are given only for firm matches. The listing skips clone size in some rows; elsewhere it reads once, few, many or a size class.

d_gene,v_gene,j_gene,abundance,CDR3aa
NA,TRBV12-3/TRBV12-4,TRBJ2-1,many,ASSSRLEQF
TRBD1,TRBV12-3/TRBV12-4,TRBJ1-2,many,ASRDRGNYGYT
TRBD2,TRBV20-1,TRBJ2-3,few,SAREPGTSGGLDTQY
NA,TRBV10-3,TRBJ2-6,few,ATEAGANVLT
TRBD2,TRBV10-1,TRBJ2-3,NA,ASSANSGGRADTQY
TRBD2,TRBV29-1,TRBJ2-7,NA,SVETSGAYEQY
NA,TRBV5-1,TRBJ2-7,many,ASNVGGTYEQY
NA,TRBV7-2,TRBJ2-2,NA,ASSLGQRITGELF
NA,TRBV20-1,TRBJ2-4,NA,SARENGAAKNIQY
NA,TRBV5-1,TRBJ2-2,NA,ASSLKGPSNTGELF
NA,TRBV10-3,TRBJ1-1,many,AIGGHEDTEAF
TRBD2,TRBV12-3/TRBV12-4,TRBJ2-7,few,ASSSLTSGASYEQY
NA,TRBV7-2,TRBJ1-2,NA,ASSSGSYGLGYT
NA,TRBV12-3/TRBV12-4,TRBJ2-5,NA,ASSPRPGGKTQY
TRBD2,TRBV20-1,TRBJ2-7,few,SAVAGGSPYEQY